This TCR beta chain was sequenced in a study of cytomegalovirus exposure and HLA in healthy donors. The wider study: The approximately 120 validation repertoires, a later analysis reported, used the same platform as the approximately 700 first-cohort repertoires.

Some clones are missing from TCRdb's copy, which holds only in-frame ones; the method was immunoSEQ multiplex PCR. This table holds around 90,000 clones, roughly 84% found once. In its sample, this clone was seen a few times. Antigen specificity is unknown. Findings and caveats of the study: A list of roughly 180 TCR beta chains associated with cytomegalovirus was given.

CDR3 size: 15 residues. V gave up 5 bases and J gave up 4 bases, with 17 bases separating them. CDR1 MNHNY and CDR2 SVGAGI come from the germline V gene (reference sequence). The sample comprised PBMCs. The V call is TRBV6-6, the J call TRBJ2-5, with D maybe TRBD2 (7 bases). This TCR was recovered from a woman younger than 30 in good health and CMV-seropositive. Here the CDR3 reads CASSNIGGGGETQYF. The DNA of the CDR3 is TGTGCCAGCAGTAATATCGGAGGGGGGGGAGAGACCCAGTACTTC.